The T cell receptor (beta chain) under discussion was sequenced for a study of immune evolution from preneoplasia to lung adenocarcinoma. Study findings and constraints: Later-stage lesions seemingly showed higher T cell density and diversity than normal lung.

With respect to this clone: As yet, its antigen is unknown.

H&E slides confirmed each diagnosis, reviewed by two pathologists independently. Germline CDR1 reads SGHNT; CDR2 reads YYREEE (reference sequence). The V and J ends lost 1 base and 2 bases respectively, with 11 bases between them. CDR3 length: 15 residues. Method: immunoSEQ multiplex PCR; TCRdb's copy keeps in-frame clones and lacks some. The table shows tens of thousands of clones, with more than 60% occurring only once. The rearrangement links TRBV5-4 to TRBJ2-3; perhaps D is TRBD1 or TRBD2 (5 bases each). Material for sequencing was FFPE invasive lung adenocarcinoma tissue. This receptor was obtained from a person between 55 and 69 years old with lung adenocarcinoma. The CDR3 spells CASSLSWGPTDTQYF. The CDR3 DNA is TGTGCCAGCAGCTTGTCGTGGGGACCCACAGATACGCAGTATTTT.